The sequence of this TCR beta chain was determined in a study of type 1 and type 2 diabetes patients. This clonotype was detected only a few times. What it binds is unknown. Genomic DNA was the PCR template. The TCR beta CDR3 region was amplified using 30 forward and 13 reverse primers. A single record per CDR3 protein comes from TCRdb applying MiXCR to the multiplex PCR reads. The table has fewer than 350,000 distinct CDR3 sequences, 45% to 60% seen once. V was clipped by 5 bases and J by 0 bases, with 11 bases between them. Per the germline V gene, CDR1 is SGHVS and CDR2 is FQNEAQ. The CDR3 covers 16 residues. Findings of the study overall: Type 2 diabetes patients had few highly-expanded CD4+ clones, median one. Both CD4+ and CD8+ type 2 diabetes repertoires showed significantly higher diversity than type 1.

J is TRBJ2-6 and V is TRBV7-8; tentatively, D is TRBD1 (6 bases). Sequencing was carried out using peripheral blood mononuclear cells (PBMCs). This TCR came from a man aged 18 to 30 with type 2 diabetes. The CDR3 DNA reads as TGTGCCAGCAGCGGATCAGGGGCCTCTGGGGCCAACGTCCTGACTTTC. Translating it yields CASSGSGASGANVLTF.